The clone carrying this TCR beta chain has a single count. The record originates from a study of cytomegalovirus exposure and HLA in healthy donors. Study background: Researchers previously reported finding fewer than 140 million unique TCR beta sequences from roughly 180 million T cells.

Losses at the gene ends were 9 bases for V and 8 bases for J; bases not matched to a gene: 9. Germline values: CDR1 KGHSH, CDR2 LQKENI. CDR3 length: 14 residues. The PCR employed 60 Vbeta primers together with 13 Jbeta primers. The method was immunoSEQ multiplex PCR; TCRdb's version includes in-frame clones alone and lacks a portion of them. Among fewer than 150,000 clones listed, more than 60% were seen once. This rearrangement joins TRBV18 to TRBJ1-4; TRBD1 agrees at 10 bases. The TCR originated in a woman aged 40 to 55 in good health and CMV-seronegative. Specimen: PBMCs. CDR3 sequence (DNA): TGTGCCAGTCGATCTGGGACAGGGGACGAAAAACTGTTTTTT. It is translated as CASRSGTGDEKLFF. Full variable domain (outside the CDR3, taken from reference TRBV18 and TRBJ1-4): NAGVMQNPRHLVRRRGQEARLRCSPMKGHSHVYWYRQLPEEGLKFMVYLQKENIIDESGMPKERFSAEFPKEGPSILRIQQVVRGDSAAYFCASRSGTGDEKLFFGSGTQLSVL.